These 13 T cell receptor beta chains were sequenced from one sample in a study of blood T cell repertoires in COVID-19. The repertoire was sequenced with immunoSEQ multiplex PCR; TCRdb's copy has only in-frame clones and lacks some. The repertoire includes under 80,000 clones, more than 75% of them detected once, and around 1.3% sits in the top ten. Sequences were obtained from peripheral blood. These receptors were taken from a human donor in a cohort sampled during active COVID-19.

The chain joins TRBV4-1 to TRBJ2-7; D may be TRBD2 (6 bases). Germline V gene sequence: CDR1 MGHRA, CDR2 YSYEKL. The germline V and J ends were trimmed by 4 bases and 9 bases, with 19 bases remaining between them. This CDR3 is 14 amino acids long. Here the CDR3 reads CASSPGLSNEVQYV. The CDR3 DNA follows: TGCGCCAGCAGCCCGGGACTTTCCAATGAGGTGCAGTACGTC.

This clone turned up a few times. The J gene is TRBJ2-1, the V gene TRBV5-8, with TRBD2 matching over 14 bases. The J segment lost 6 bases and the V segment lost 1 base, leaving 9 bases of the junction unmatched. Germline V gene sequence: CDR1 SGHTS, CDR2 YDEGEE. The CDR3 contains 18 residues. This CDR3 reads CASSLPFDGLAGGNEQFF. The CDR3 DNA sequence: TGTGCCAGCAGCTTGCCCTTCGATGGACTAGCGGGAGGCAATGAGCAGTTCTTC.

This rearrangement joins TRBV6-6 to TRBJ2-2; TRBD2 aligns across 7 bases. The germline V gene encodes CDR1 MNHNY and CDR2 SVGAGI (reference sequence). This CDR3 comprises 15 residues. The J segment lost 2 bases and the V segment lost 5 bases, leaving 5 bases of the junction unmatched. The CDR3 is CASSGLGPNTGELFF. The CDR3 DNA sequence: TGTGCCAGCAGTGGACTAGGCCCCAACACCGGGGAGCTGTTTTTT.

The rearrangement uses TRBV24-1 and TRBJ2-5; 7 nucleotides agree with TRBD2. The CDR3 runs 16 residues. V lost 1 base and J lost 5; bases outside the gene matches: 9. Germline V lookup: CDR1 KGHDR, CDR2 SFDVKD. CDR3 in amino acids: CATSDFGLREWETQYF. In DNA form, the CDR3 reads TGTGCCACCAGTGATTTTGGCCTGCGGGAGTGGGAGACCCAGTACTTC.

V and J are TRBV7-7 and TRBJ2-2; the match to TRBD2 covers 13 bases. The V gene's germline CDR1 is SSHAT and CDR2 FNYEAQ (reference sequence). V was pared by 3 bases and J by 7 bases, with 11 bases of the junction left unmatched. The CDR3 extends over 18 amino acids. CDR3 sequence (DNA): TGTGCCAGCAGCTTTCAACTCACTAGCGGGAGGGCAGGCGGGGAGCTGTTTTTT. Its protein product is CASSFQLTSGRAGGELFF.

The rearrangement uses TRBV28 and TRBJ1-4, with a tentative D call TRBD1 (5 bases). The ends were cut back, 6 bases at V and 5 bases at J, with 19 bases in the middle. In germline, CDR1 is MDHEN, CDR2 SYDVKM. The CDR3 runs to 16 residues. The chain's CDR3 is CASSHPRLKGNEKLFF. The CDR3 DNA sequence: TGTGCCAGCAGCCACCCCCGCTTAAAGGGGAATGAAAAACTGTTTTTT.

The chain is built from TRBV19 and TRBJ1-6; D might be TRBD1 (5 bases). V lost 7 bases, J lost 4 bases, and 14 bases lay in between. Germline V gene lookup returns CDR1 LNHDA and CDR2 SQIVND (reference sequence). The CDR3 covers 15 residues. CDR3 residues: CASTLQGLYNSPLHF. The CDR3 DNA is TGTGCCAGTACTCTCCAGGGACTTTATAATTCACCCCTCCACTTT. Supplemented by reference TRBV19 and TRBJ1-6, the full variable domain reads DGGITQSPKYLFRKEGQNVTLSCEQNLNHDAMYWYRQDPGQGLRLIYYSQIVNDFQKGDIAEGYSVSREKKESFPLTVTSAQKNPTAFYLCASTLQGLYNSPLHFGNGTRLTVT.

This chain connects TRBV5-1 to TRBJ2-1; 12 nucleotides align to TRBD2. Germline V gene sequence: CDR1 SGHRS, CDR2 YFSETQ. This CDR3 region has 18 residues. V gave up 4 bases and J gave up 8 bases; unmatched junction bases: 16. The CDR3, as DNA: TGCGCCAGCAGCACTGGACTAGCGGGAAGGTTTAAAAGCGATGAGCAGTTCTTC. It specifies CASSTGLAGRFKSDEQFF.

The chain couples TRBV28 to TRBJ1-6, with D unclear. Trimming left V 6 bases short and J 18 bases short, with 24 bases between. Germline V gene sequence: CDR1 MDHEN, CDR2 SYDVKM. This CDR3 region has 14 residues. The CDR3 spells CASRRSIGDLEYHF. The DNA of the CDR3 is TGTGCCAGCAGACGATCGATCGGGGATTTAGAATACCACTTT.

The V gene is TRBV11-3, the J gene TRBJ1-2; D ambiguous. The V gene's germline CDR1 is SGHNT and CDR2 YENEEA. The CDR3 totals 12 residues. Trimming stripped 5 bases from V and 5 bases from J, with 9 bases between. The CDR3 region has the DNA TGTGCCAGCAGCCAAGGAGTGTATGGCTACACCTTC. Protein sequence: CASSQGVYGYTF. The full variable domain, rest sourced from reference TRBV11-3 and TRBJ1-2, is EAGVVQSPRYKIIEKKQPVAFWCNPISGHNTLYWYLQNLGQGPELLIRYENEEAVDDSQLPKDRFSAERLKGVDSTLKIQPAELGDSAVYLCASSQGVYGYTFGSGTRLTVV.

The CDR3 spells CASSTTGGQGPHNEQFF. The CDR3 DNA is TGTGCCAGCAGTACCACGGGTGGACAGGGGCCCCACAATGAGCAGTTCTTC. V and J are TRBV6-4 and TRBJ2-1; 9 bases line up with TRBD1. The V gene end was trimmed by 5 bases and the J gene end by 5 bases; junction bases not matched to a gene: 13. The length of the CDR3 is 17 residues. Germline V gene lookup returns CDR1 MRHNA and CDR2 SNTAGT.

V is TRBV5-1 and J is TRBJ2-3; a weak D match, TRBD1 (6 bases). This CDR3 comprises 14 residues. Germline V gives CDR1 SGHRS, CDR2 YFSETQ. The V end was cut by 1 base, the J end by 6 bases, with 12 bases between. CDR3 residues: CASSLWGQGDTQYF. CDR3 in DNA: TGCGCCAGCAGCTTGTGGGGGCAGGGGGATACGCAGTATTTT.

The chain is built from TRBV6-5 and TRBJ2-1; possible D gene TRBD2, 6 bases. V lost 5 bases and J lost 8, with 16 bases in between. From germline, CDR1 is MNHEY and CDR2 SVGAGI. This CDR3 is built from 14 residues. CDR3 nucleotide sequence: TGTGCCAGCAGTCAGACGGGGGAGTGGGATGAGCAGTTCTTC. Translated: CASSQTGEWDEQFF.